One sample yielded the 30 T cell receptor beta chains listed below, sequenced in a study of post-analysis software for immune sequencing data. Study conclusions and caveats: When patients were compared with controls, about 5 TRBV segments were more frequent, TRBV5-6, TRBV5-1 and TRBV20-1 among them.

These receptors lack a known antigen. Built from TCR beta cDNA, the libraries had unique molecular identifiers in them. Each CDR3 protein is one row after TCRdb ran MiXCR on the PCR reads. The data hold about 430,000 distinct CDR3 sequences, with approximately 38% observed a single time. Sample: blood. All receptors derive from a girl aged 2 to 9 with multiple sclerosis.

V and J are TRBV28 and TRBJ2-5, with a weak D call TRBD2 (5 bases). The V end lost 4 bases, the J end lost 2 bases, and 11 bases lay between the germline ends. CDR1 is MDHEN and CDR2 is SYDVKM in the germline V gene. The CDR3 extends over 14 amino acids. CDR3 DNA sequence: TGTGCCAGCAGTTCCGGGATAACACAAGAGACCCAGTACTTC. It yields the protein CASSSGITQETQYF.

The chain combines TRBV7-9 with TRBJ2-5; D ambiguous. V gave up 1 base and J gave up 4 bases, with 13 bases separating them. CDR3 length: 15 amino acids. Germline CDR1 is SEHNR and CDR2 is FQNEAQ (reference sequence). The DNA of the CDR3 is TGTGCCAGCAGCTTAGGCGGAGACCTCCGAGAGACCCAGTACTTC. Encoded protein: CASSLGGDLRETQYF.

The rearrangement joins TRBV14 to TRBJ1-2, with D hard to call. CDR3 length: 15 amino acids. Per the germline V gene, CDR1 is SGHDN and CDR2 is FVKESK. Trimming stripped 0 bases from V and 1 base from J, with 9 bases between. The CDR3 DNA reads TGTGCCAGCAGCCAAGACGGGTGGTTTAACTATGGCTACACCTTC. This sequence encodes CASSQDGWFNYGYTF.

This clonotype was detected only a few times. The chain carries TRBV29-1 and TRBJ2-5, with TRBD2 matching over 8 bases. V shed 0 bases, J shed 5 bases, and the junction held 11 bases outside the gene matches. CDR3 length equals 16 residues. Germline V lookup: CDR1 SQVTM, CDR2 ANQGSEA. The CDR3, as DNA: TGCAGCGTTGAAGATCTTGACGGGGGGGCTGTCGAGACCCAGTACTTC. This gives the protein CSVEDLDGGAVETQYF.

J is TRBJ2-4 and V is TRBV6-5, with D perhaps TRBD2 (5 bases). From germline, CDR1 is MNHEY and CDR2 SVGAGI. Trimming removed 3 bases at V and 7 bases at J, with 19 bases between. This CDR3 spans 16 amino acids. The CDR3 nucleotides read TGTGCCAGCAGTTATTGCATCCGGAGGATGGAGAACATTCAGTACTTC. It is translated as CASSYCIRRMENIQYF.

The chain employs TRBV4-1 and TRBJ2-1, with 8 bases aligning to TRBD2. Germline loops: CDR1 MGHRA, CDR2 YSYEKL. CDR3 length: 16 residues. Trimming removed 4 bases from V and 9 bases from J; junction bases left unmatched: 14. The CDR3 protein is CASSLLTGGLAGEQFF. The CDR3 nucleotides are TGCGCCAGCAGCCTACTTACGGGAGGACTAGCTGGTGAGCAGTTCTTC.

This clonotype was seen only a few times. The chain carries TRBV6-5 and TRBJ2-7; D is undetermined. Germline V CDR1 and CDR2: MNHEY, SVGAGI. Trimming pared 4 bases from V and 8 bases from J, leaving 21 bases between. The CDR3 spans 15 residues. The DNA for the CDR3 is TGTGCCAGCAGTTTTGTTAGCCGAGAATATGACAAGCAGTACTTC. The encoded protein is CASSFVSREYDKQYF.

The chain uses TRBV28 and TRBJ2-7; no firm D call. V dropped 8 bases and J dropped 9 bases, with 20 bases sitting between them. This CDR3 is 13 amino acids long. Germline CDR1 reads MDHEN; CDR2 reads SYDVKM. CDR3 sequence reads: CASGRPPNIGQYF. In DNA form, the CDR3 reads TGTGCCAGCGGCAGGCCCCCCAATATCGGGCAGTACTTC.

This sequence joins TRBV12-3 or TRBV12-4 and TRBJ2-1, with D perhaps matching TRBD2 (6 bases). There are 14 residues in the CDR3. The V gene lost 4 bases and the J gene lost 6 bases, with 13 bases spanning the gap. The CDR3 coding sequence is TGTGCCAGCAGTTGGCGGGACTCATTCAATGAGCAGTTCTTC. This translates into CASSWRDSFNEQFF.

This clonotype showed up just a few times. Mismatch with germline at one junction end may stem from a read error. V and J are TRBV7-7 and TRBJ2-5, with TRBD1 identical over 7 bases. In germline, CDR1 is SSHAT, CDR2 FNYEAQ (reference sequence). The CDR3 is 15 amino acids. CDR3 protein: CASSLGGTAQETQYF. CDR3 DNA sequence: TGTGCTAGCAGCTTAGGTGGGACAGCCCAAGAGACCCAGTACTTC.

This clonotype was detected a few times. The chain employs TRBV14 and TRBJ2-1; D might be TRBD1 (5 bases). Looked up from germline, CDR1 is SGHDN and CDR2 is FVKESK. The CDR3 length is 16 residues. V was shortened by 0 bases and J by 0 bases, with 9 bases between the two germline ends. The CDR3, as DNA: TGTGCCAGCAGCCAAGAAGCAGGGTACTCCTACAATGAGCAGTTCTTC. Translated: CASSQEAGYSYNEQFF.

This clonotype was counted a few times. The rearrangement links TRBV5-1 to TRBJ2-3, with D unclear. Per the germline V gene, CDR1 is SGHRS and CDR2 is YFSETQ. The V and J ends lost 1 base and 5 bases respectively, with 8 bases between them. This CDR3 contains 13 residues. CDR3 sequence reads: CASSLLFGDTQYF. CDR3 nucleotide sequence: TGCGCCAGCAGCTTGTTATTTGGAGATACGCAGTATTTT.

The chain employs TRBV5-5 and TRBJ1-1; possibly TRBD1 for D (5 bases). This CDR3 has 14 amino acids. V lost 2 bases, J lost 6 bases, and 14 bases lay in between. The germline V gene encodes CDR1 SGHKS and CDR2 YYEKEE (reference sequence). CDR3 residues: CASSLRPGSAEAFF. The CDR3, as DNA: TGTGCCAGCAGCTTACGACCAGGGAGCGCTGAAGCTTTCTTT.

The chain joins TRBV3-1 to TRBJ2-7; TRBD1 matches at 12 bases. The germline CDR1 and CDR2 sequences are LGHDT and YNNKEL (reference sequence). The J segment lost 7 bases and the V segment lost 3 bases, leaving 13 bases of the junction unmatched. The CDR3 extends over 17 amino acids. Here the CDR3 DNA reads TGTGCCAGCAGCCATGATCCGGGACAGGGGGCCCTTGGGGAGCAGTACTTC. Translated, it gives CASSHDPGQGALGEQYF.

This clonotype was seen a few times. The chain is built from TRBV20-1 and TRBJ2-7; possibly TRBD1 for D (6 bases). The germline gives CDR1 DFQATT, CDR2 SNEGSKA (reference sequence). CDR3 length: 14 amino acids. Trimming took 3 bases from V and 3 from J, leaving 15 bases between them. CDR3: CSARIGGGNYEQYF. The CDR3 coding sequence is TGCAGTGCTAGGATAGGGGGTGGAAACTACGAGCAGTACTTC.

This rearrangement joins TRBV29-1 to TRBJ2-7, with D possibly TRBD1 on 5 matching bases. This CDR3 comprises 12 residues. CDR1 and CDR2 (germline): SQVTM, ANQGSEA. Trimming pared 5 bases from V and 1 base from J, leaving 9 bases between. The CDR3 loop is CSVRSGSYEQYF. CDR3 coding DNA: TGCAGCGTTAGATCAGGGTCCTACGAGCAGTACTTC.

V usage is TRBV12-3 or TRBV12-4 and J usage is TRBJ1-4, with TRBD1 as a possible D gene (5 bases). The germline V and J ends were trimmed by 6 bases and 0 bases, with 8 bases remaining between them. The CDR3 has 14 residues. CDR3 sequence: CASSGHSTNEKLFF. Here the CDR3 DNA reads TGTGCCAGCAGCGGACACTCAACTAATGAAAAACTGTTTTTT.

This clonotype was recorded a few times. This sequence joins TRBV10-3 and TRBJ2-5, with a weak D call TRBD2 (6 bases). TRBJ2-7 explains the end of the DNA better; the J call may be wrong. Germline CDR1 ENHRY, CDR2 SYGVKD. The CDR3 consists of 14 residues. CDR3 amino acids: CAARPGEVPTEQYF. CDR3 DNA sequence: TGTGCCGCGAGGCCCGGGGAGGTCCCAACCGAGCAGTACTTC.

This clonotype was observed a handful of times. The chain carries TRBV5-1 and TRBJ2-7, with TRBD1 identical over 7 bases. The J segment lost 4 bases and the V segment lost 0 bases, leaving 7 bases of the junction unmatched. From germline, CDR1 is SGHRS and CDR2 YFSETQ. CDR3 length equals 15 residues. The chain's CDR3 is CASSLAETGTYEQYF. The CDR3 DNA is TGCGCCAGCAGCTTGGCCGAGACAGGGACGTACGAGCAGTACTTC.

This clonotype turned up a few times. The V call is TRBV12-3 or TRBV12-4, the J call TRBJ1-6, with TRBD1 matching 7 bases. Trimming removed 6 bases from V and 10 bases from J; junction bases left unmatched: 6. This CDR3 contains 13 residues. This CDR3 is CASSPDRRSPLHF. CDR3 coding DNA: TGTGCCAGCAGCCCGGACAGGAGGTCACCCCTCCACTTT.

The chain recombines TRBV4-1 with TRBJ2-7; 7 bases align to TRBD1. Germline CDR1 and CDR2: MGHRA and YSYEKL. The CDR3 sequence is 15 residues long. The V segment lost 1 base and the J segment 0 bases; nucleotides outside the gene matches: 3. The DNA of the CDR3 is TGCGCCAGCAGCCAAGGTGGGACAGTCTCCTACGAGCAGTACTTC. Protein product: CASSQGGTVSYEQYF.

The rearrangement links TRBV5-1 to TRBJ2-3; 11 nucleotides line up with TRBD2. The V and J ends lost 4 bases and 2 bases, in that order; junction bases with no gene match: 9. The germline V gene has CDR1 SGHRS and CDR2 YFSETQ. The CDR3 spans 17 residues. The CDR3 coding sequence is TGCGCCAGCAGCCGTTCTCAGACTAGCGGGGTCACAGATACGCAGTATTTT. Residues: CASSRSQTSGVTDTQYF. The entire variable domain, with the rest obtained from reference TRBV5-1 and TRBJ2-3, is as follows: KAGVTQTPRYLIKTRGQQVTLSCSPISGHRSVSWYQQTPGQGLQFLFEYFSETQRNKGNFPGRFSGRQFSNSRSEMNVSTLELGDSALYLCASSRSQTSGVTDTQYFGPGTRLTVL.

The gene calls are TRBV13 and TRBJ2-1, with D possibly TRBD2 on 6 matching bases. Between the trimmed V and J ends, which lost 8 bases and 2 bases, there was a span of 19 bases. The CDR3 loop spans 16 amino acids. The V gene's germline CDR1 is PRHDT and CDR2 FYEKMQ (reference sequence). The CDR3 protein is CASGSVGGAPYNEQFF. CDR3 coding DNA: TGTGCCAGCGGCTCCGTTGGCGGGGCCCCCTACAATGAGCAGTTCTTC.

This chain connects TRBV28 to TRBJ1-5; weak D call: TRBD1 (6 bases). The V end lost 6 bases, the J end lost 2 bases, and 11 bases lay between the germline ends. The CDR3 runs 14 residues. Germline V gene data show CDR1 as MDHEN and CDR2 as SYDVKM. In DNA, the CDR3 is TGTGCCAGCAGGTTTCCAGGGGGCAATCAGCCCCAGCATTTT. It is translated as CASRFPGGNQPQHF.

This clonotype was seen only a few times. This chain uses TRBV11-2 with TRBJ2-1; D may be TRBD1 or TRBD2 (6 bases each). The V gene's germline CDR1 is SGHAT and CDR2 FQNNGV. With 5 bases removed from V and 4 bases from J, the gap between germline ends came to 15 bases. This CDR3 is built from 15 residues. CDR3 sequence reads: CASSPWRGAYNEQFF. DNA for the CDR3: TGTGCCAGCAGCCCTTGGAGGGGGGCATACAATGAGCAGTTCTTC.

This clonotype occurred a few times. A junction end diverges from the germline sequence, so it may reflect a read error. The chain combines TRBV7-8 with TRBJ2-1; 7 bases are shared with TRBD1. Germline loops: CDR1 SGHVS, CDR2 FQNEAQ. CDR3 length: 18 amino acids. Here the CDR3 DNA reads TGTGCCAGCAGTTTAGGGTCCCCGACAGGGCGTACCTACAATGAGCAGTTCTTC. Translating it yields CASSLGSPTGRTYNEQFF.

V gene TRBV20-1 combines with J gene TRBJ2-3; 9 nucleotides match TRBD2. The germline V gene encodes CDR1 DFQATT and CDR2 SNEGSKA (reference sequence). Trimming cost V 5 bases and J 2 bases; bases outside gene matches: 8. The CDR3 runs to 15 residues. The CDR3 bases are TGCAGTGCTGATCTAGCGGGGAGTAACACAGATACGCAGTATTTT. Its translation is CSADLAGSNTDTQYF.

This clonotype was detected only a few times. The chain uses TRBV12-3 or TRBV12-4 and TRBJ2-1; TRBD2 matches at 12 bases. The J segment lost 6 bases and the V segment lost 5 bases, leaving 5 bases of the junction unmatched. The CDR3 runs to 15 residues. The DNA of the CDR3 is TGTGCCAGCAGTGTTCTAGCGGGGGGGCCCAATGAGCAGTTCTTC. Its translation is CASSVLAGGPNEQFF.

V is TRBV5-5 and J is TRBJ2-1; possibly TRBD1 for D (7 bases). V was shortened by 1 base and J by 4 bases, with 18 bases between the two germline ends. CDR1 SGHKS and CDR2 YYEKEE come from the germline V gene (reference sequence). The CDR3 is 17 residues long. DNA of the CDR3: TGTGCCAGCAGCTTGTCAGCCCACGCGGGACAGTACAATGAGCAGTTCTTC. It is translated as CASSLSAHAGQYNEQFF.

The chain couples TRBV7-9 to TRBJ2-4; 8 bases map to TRBD1. The J call may be in error: the DNA end matches TRBJ2-7 better. The CDR3 is 14 amino acids. CDR1 is SEHNR and CDR2 is FQNEAQ in the germline V gene (reference sequence). The CDR3 DNA reads TGTGCCAGCAGTTATGGGACAGGTTGGGTCGAGCAGTACTTC. Encoded protein: CASSYGTGWVEQYF.